These 19 T cell receptor beta chains came from one sample sequenced in a study of blood T cell repertoires in COVID-19. The method was immunoSEQ multiplex PCR; TCRdb's version includes in-frame clones alone and lacks a portion of them. The sample includes 65,000 to 80,000 clones, just over 85% of them seen just once. The sequencing input was peripheral blood. The receptor set was obtained from a man aged 30-40 years with acute or convalescent COVID-19.

A single count supports this clone. The gene calls are TRBV27 and TRBJ2-1; TRBD2 matches 12 bases. From germline, CDR1 is MNHEY and CDR2 SMNVEV (reference sequence). V lost 5 bases and J lost 6; bases outside the gene matches: 17. This CDR3 contains 19 residues. The CDR3 is CASSPGLAGSMSYLNEQFF. The CDR3 DNA sequence: TGTGCCAGCAGTCCCGGACTAGCGGGGTCTATGAGTTACCTCAATGAGCAGTTCTTC.

This clone occurred once. The V and J genes are TRBV19 and TRBJ2-3, with D possibly matching TRBD2 (5 bases). V was pared by 8 bases and J by 2 bases, with 17 bases between. This CDR3 is 15 amino acids long. Germline V gene lookup returns CDR1 LNHDA and CDR2 SQIVND (reference sequence). CDR3 sequence (DNA): TGTGCCAGTGCCCGGTTCGGGGTTCACACAGATACGCAGTATTTT. It translates to CASARFGVHTDTQYF.

This chain links TRBV5-4 with TRBJ2-7; D gene unclear. The CDR3 runs 14 residues. Germline values: CDR1 SGHNT, CDR2 YYREEE (reference sequence). Between the trimmed V and J ends, which lost 4 bases and 6 bases, there was a span of 17 bases. The CDR3 loop reads CASSMGSTLGEQYF. In DNA, the CDR3 is TGTGCCAGCAGCATGGGTTCGACTCTAGGCGAGCAGTACTTC.

CDR3 bases: TGCGCCAGCAGCCGAACAGGGTATAATGAAAAACTGTTTTTT. This sequence encodes CASSRTGYNEKLFF. The chain has TRBV5-1 and TRBJ1-4; D is possibly TRBD1 (6 bases). The V end was cut by 4 bases, the J end by 4 bases, with 11 bases between. Looked up from germline, CDR1 is SGHRS and CDR2 is YFSETQ. The CDR3 runs to 14 residues.

This chain connects TRBV5-6 to TRBJ2-1; D is ambiguous. V shed 1 base and J shed 2 bases, with 7 bases lying between them. The CDR3 is 14 residues long. Germline loops: CDR1 SGHDT, CDR2 YYEEEE. CDR3 amino acids: CASSLFATYNEQFF. Here the CDR3 DNA reads TGTGCCAGCAGCTTGTTTGCGACCTACAATGAGCAGTTCTTC.

The V and J genes are TRBV27 and TRBJ1-5, with a weak D call TRBD1 (5 bases). This CDR3 is 15 amino acids long. Deletions cut 3 bases from V and 2 bases from J, with 11 bases between. The germline gives CDR1 MNHEY, CDR2 SMNVEV (reference sequence). DNA for the CDR3: TGTGCCAGCAGTTTCGCAGGGATGGGCAATCAGCCCCAGCATTTT. Its protein is CASSFAGMGNQPQHF.

The chain uses TRBV27 and TRBJ2-6; 14 bases map to TRBD2. The CDR3 contains 20 residues. The V and J ends lost 3 bases and 0 bases, in that order; junction bases with no gene match: 7. In germline, CDR1 is MNHEY, CDR2 SMNVEV (reference sequence). CDR3 residues: CASSFNVGLAGGSGANVLTF. The CDR3 DNA follows: TGTGCCAGCAGTTTCAACGTTGGACTAGCGGGAGGCTCTGGGGCCAACGTCCTGACTTTC.

V is TRBV5-4 and J is TRBJ1-6; D unclear. Germline values: CDR1 SGHNT, CDR2 YYREEE (reference sequence). The CDR3 is made up of 15 amino acids. Trimming removed 0 bases from V and 6 bases from J, with 10 bases in between. CDR3 DNA sequence: TGTGCCAGCAGCTTGGATTCCAGAACTAATTCACCCCTCCACTTT. Translated, it gives CASSLDSRTNSPLHF.

The rearrangement uses TRBV15 and TRBJ1-1; 7 positions agree with TRBD1. The trim removed 6 bases at V and 0 bases at J, leaving 10 bases unmatched. The CDR3 sequence is 16 residues long. From germline, CDR1 is LNHNV and CDR2 YYDKDF (reference sequence). Written as DNA, the CDR3 is TGTGCCACCAGTTCCGACCCGACAGGGTTGAACACTGAAGCTTTCTTT. This codes for CATSSDPTGLNTEAFF.

A single count supports this clone. The CDR3 spells CASSGQAYTGELFF. The CDR3 DNA reads as TGTGCCAGTAGTGGACAGGCCTACACCGGGGAGCTGTTTTTT. The chain employs TRBV19 and TRBJ2-2; 7 bases are a match to TRBD1. V lost 5 bases to trimming and J lost 3 bases; unmatched junction nucleotides: 3. Germline lookup yields CDR1 LNHDA and CDR2 SQIVND (reference sequence). The CDR3 extends over 14 amino acids.

The V call is TRBV4-2, the J call TRBJ1-1; possible D gene TRBD1, 5 bases. CDR1 is LGHNA and CDR2 is YNFKEQ in the germline V gene. With 1 base removed from V and 9 bases from J, the gap between germline ends came to 12 bases. The CDR3 runs 13 residues. Written as DNA, the CDR3 is TGTGCCAGCAGCCAAGGCAGGGTCGTTAAAGCTTTCTTT. Amino acid sequence: CASSQGRVVKAFF.

This chain connects TRBV7-2 to TRBJ2-1; perhaps TRBD2 as D (5 bases). V dropped 4 bases and J dropped 9 bases, with 13 bases sitting between them. The germline V gene has CDR1 SGHTA and CDR2 FQGNSA. This CDR3 is built from 13 residues. The CDR3 DNA follows: TGTGCCAGCAGCTCCATTAGACGGGGTGAGCAGTTCTTC. It translates to CASSSIRRGEQFF.

The J gene is TRBJ2-1, the V gene TRBV3-1 (or the pseudogene TRBV3-2); 9 bases line up with TRBD2. V was pared by 4 bases and J by 7 bases, with 8 bases of the junction left unmatched. The CDR3 totals 15 residues. CDR1 is LGHDT and CDR2 is YNNKEL in the germline V gene (reference sequence). For the CDR3, the DNA is TGTGCCAGCAGCCCACCGGGACTAGCCGCGAATGAGCAGTTCTTC. Encoded protein: CASSPPGLAANEQFF.

The rearrangement links TRBV27 to TRBJ1-2, with 9 bases lining up with TRBD1. This CDR3 contains 14 residues. Trimming took 5 bases from V and 4 from J; bases not matched to a gene: 5. Germline loops: CDR1 MNHEY, CDR2 SMNVEV (reference sequence). CDR3 sequence reads: CASSRDRVGYGYTF. The CDR3 DNA reads TGTGCCAGCAGTCGGGACAGGGTGGGCTATGGCTACACCTTC.

The V gene is TRBV5-6, the J gene TRBJ1-1, with no clear D. The CDR3 length is 15 residues. V lost 0 bases and J 3 bases, leaving 12 bases between the germline ends. Germline V lookup: CDR1 SGHDT, CDR2 YYEEEE. The CDR3 sequence: CASSLGRVWDTEAFF. The CDR3 bases are TGTGCCAGCAGCTTGGGGAGGGTGTGGGACACTGAAGCTTTCTTT. Full variable domain (outside the CDR3, taken from reference TRBV5-6 and TRBJ1-1): DAGVTQSPTHLIKTRGQQVTLRCSPKSGHDTVSWYQQALGQGPQFIFQYYEEEERQRGNFPDRFSGHQFPNYSSELNVNALLLGDSALYLCASSLGRVWDTEAFFGQGTRLTVV.

The count of this clone is one. The genes are TRBV2 and TRBJ1-2, with TRBD1 identical over 10 bases. J lost 1 base, V lost 5 bases, and 4 bases had no gene match. This CDR3 region has 15 residues. Germline loops: CDR1 SNHLY, CDR2 FYNNEI. CDR3 DNA: TGTGCCAGCAGTTCCAGGACAGGGGGTAACTATGGCTACACCTTC. It translates to CASSSRTGGNYGYTF.

The J gene is TRBJ1-6, the V gene TRBV30; D is ambiguous. CDR3 size: 13 residues. With 3 bases removed from V and 7 bases from J, the gap between germline ends came to 10 bases. The V gene's germline CDR1 is GTSNPN and CDR2 SVGIG (reference sequence). This CDR3 is CAWRYSGNSPLHF. CDR3 coding DNA: TGTGCCTGGAGGTACAGTGGGAATTCACCCCTCCACTTT.

V and J are TRBV7-2 and TRBJ2-1, with 8 bases aligning to TRBD2. The germline V gene has CDR1 SGHTA and CDR2 FQGNSA. J was trimmed by 2 bases and V by 5 bases; bases with no gene match: 8. The length of the CDR3 is 16 residues. The chain's CDR3 is CASSGGRNSAYNEQFF. The CDR3 bases are TGTGCCAGCAGCGGCGGGAGGAATAGTGCCTACAATGAGCAGTTCTTC.

The chain has TRBV18 and TRBJ1-2; 9 bases fit TRBD1. In germline, CDR1 is KGHSH, CDR2 LQKENI. V shed 4 bases and J 0 bases; nucleotides not matched to a gene: 3. The CDR3 runs to 15 residues. The DNA for the CDR3 is TGTGCCAGCTCACTCTGGACAGGGGCTAACTATGGCTACACCTTC. This sequence encodes CASSLWTGANYGYTF.